This T cell receptor (beta chain) comes out of a study of cytomegalovirus exposure and HLA in healthy donors. Broader study findings: The study put some 150 TCR beta chains on its list as cytomegalovirus-associated. Researchers reported in a later analysis that a missense DCLRE1C variant was tied to TCR beta V- and J-gene trimming.

PCR used 60 Vbeta primers and 13 Jbeta primers. Original handling: Later, an analysis found about 80 million unique TCR beta chains, and roughly 10 million of these were shared. The repertoire was sequenced with immunoSEQ multiplex PCR; TCRdb's copy has only in-frame clones and lacks some. V and J calls and clone size are copied from that table; D and trimming were computed from the DNA. The sample has 90,000 to 120,000 clones, 74% seen once. On this clone itself: Antigen: not known.

Germline V gene data show CDR1 as LNHDA and CDR2 as SQIVND (reference sequence). V lost 10 bases and J lost 7; bases outside the gene matches: 9. The CDR3 is 13 amino acids. The sequence was obtained from a middle-aged woman in good health and CMV-seropositive. Sequenced input: PBMCs. The chain employs TRBV19 and TRBJ1-5, with TRBD1 identical over 8 bases. Here the CDR3 DNA reads TGTGCCACTTCCGGACAGGGCGCCCAGCCCCAGCATTTT. It specifies CATSGQGAQPQHF.